This section outlines one TCR beta chain sequence together with its context. Some clones are missing from TCRdb's copy, which holds only in-frame ones; the method was immunoSEQ multiplex PCR. The sample records about 150,000 clones, around 93% being singletons. This sample stems from a study of T cell responses to AZD1222 COVID-19 vaccine. V was cut by 0 bases and J by 4 bases, with 15 bases left in between. The germline V gene encodes CDR1 LNHNV and CDR2 YYDKDF (reference sequence). The CDR3 runs 16 residues. The J gene is TRBJ1-2, the V gene TRBV15; D is unclear. This sample comprised peripheral blood, obtained on day 0 of AZD1222 vaccination. The clonotype was recovered from an adult in good health. The chain's CDR3 is CATSRDGSVIGYGYTF. The DNA of the CDR3 is TGTGCCACCAGCAGAGATGGGAGCGTTATAGGCTATGGCTACACCTTC. The whole variable domain, filled in from reference TRBV15 and TRBJ1-2, reads DAMVIQNPRYQVTQFGKPVTLSCSQTLNHNVMYWYQQKSSQAPKLLFHYYDKDFNNEADTPDNFQSRRPNTSFCFLDIRSPGLGDTAMYLCATSRDGSVIGYGYTFGSGTRLTVV.